This T cell receptor beta chain was identified in a study of Graves' ophthalmopathy and Graves' hyperthyroidism. Study-wide background: Pretreatment peripheral blood was obtained at initial diagnosis.

About this clonotype: Its antigen is undetermined.

Hyperthyroidism cases were recent diagnoses of under 2 months' duration in people aged 18 to 65. The PBMCs had their origin in 10 ml of fresh peripheral blood. Beta-chain TCR CDR3 regions were amplified from RNA transcripts. RT-PCR in the first round used HTBI primers; a second-round multiplex PCR followed. TCRdb redid the calling of the multiplex PCR reads with MiXCR, one entry per CDR3 protein. The table lists roughly 400,000 distinct CDR3 sequences, 15% of them singletons. General study points: Most expanded thyroid clonotypes above 0.001 frequency also appeared in blood.

Germline V lookup: CDR1 SGHVS, CDR2 FNYEAQ. V was pared by 6 bases and J by 4 bases, with 16 bases between. The CDR3 is 15 amino acids. This chain connects TRBV7-6 to TRBJ2-1; D perhaps matches TRBD2 (7 bases). Specimen: peripheral blood. The sequence was collected from a woman aged 18-29 years with stable Graves' hyperthyroidism. CDR3 loop: CASRRGGGPYNEQFF. The CDR3 DNA sequence: TGTGCCAGCAGAAGAGGGGGGGGACCGTACAATGAGCAGTTCTTC. The variable domain in full, with the rest retrieved from reference TRBV7-6 and TRBJ2-1, is GAGVSQSPRYKVTKRGQDVALRCDPISGHVSLYWYRQALGQGPEFLTYFNYEAQQDKSGLPNDRFSAERPEGSISTLTIQRTEQRDSAMYRCASRRGGGPYNEQFFGPGTRLTVL.